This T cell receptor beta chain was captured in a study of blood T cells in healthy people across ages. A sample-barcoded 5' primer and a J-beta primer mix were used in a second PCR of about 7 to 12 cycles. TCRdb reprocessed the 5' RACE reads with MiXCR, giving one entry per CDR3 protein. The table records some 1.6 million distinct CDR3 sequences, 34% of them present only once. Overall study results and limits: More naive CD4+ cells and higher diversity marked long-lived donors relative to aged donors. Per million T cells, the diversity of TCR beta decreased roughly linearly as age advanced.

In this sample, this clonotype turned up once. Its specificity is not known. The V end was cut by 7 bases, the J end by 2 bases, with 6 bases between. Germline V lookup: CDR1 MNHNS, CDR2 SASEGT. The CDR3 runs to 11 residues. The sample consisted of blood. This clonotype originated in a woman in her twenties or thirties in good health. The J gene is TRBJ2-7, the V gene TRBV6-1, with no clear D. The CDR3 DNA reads TGTGCCAGCAACCTTCCCTACGAGCAGTACTTC. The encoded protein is CASNLPYEQYF.